This TCR beta chain was sequenced during a study of shared clonotypes between healthy human individuals. Study-wide points: Only blood was sampled, and tissue TCR repertoires likely differ from blood ones. Naive subsets tended to show greater estimated richness than memory subsets. A handful of donors had roughly 5% of their naive CD4 clonotypes in common.

A note on this clone: What it binds is unknown.

TCRdb's table, derived via immunoSEQ multiplex PCR, lists solely in-frame clones and lacks some. Among 2.5 million or so clones listed, around 94% were seen once. In germline, CDR1 is LNHDA, CDR2 SQIVND (reference sequence). The V end was cut by 4 bases, the J end by 2 bases, with 18 bases between. The CDR3 totals 17 residues. The J gene is TRBJ1-5, the V gene TRBV19, with D maybe TRBD1 (5 bases). The sequencing sample was made of naive CD4+ T cells sorted from blood. Subset: CD45RA+ positively selected. This TCR came from a man in his late teens or twenties in good health. CDR3 DNA: TGTGCCAGTAGTAAGGTGGGACTGGGATCGGGCAATCAGCCCCAGCATTTT. Translated, it gives CASSKVGLGSGNQPQHF.